Presented here are 22 T cell receptor beta chains from one specimen sequenced in a study of T cells in tuberculosis. Sequencing was performed with immunoSEQ multiplex PCR; in TCRdb, only in-frame clones are kept and a portion is missing. The sample lists tens of thousands of clones; 90% to 95% were seen once. Material for sequencing was PBMCs. Source of these receptors: a donor between 10 and 35 years old with latent tuberculosis or without tuberculosis infection.

In its sample, this clone is large. The CDR3 coding sequence is TGTGCCATCAGTGAGAGGAGAGAGGTGAGGCCAGATACGCAGTATTTT. Translated, it gives CAISERREVRPDTQYF. The chain combines TRBV10-3 with TRBJ2-3; D is uncertain. V lost 2 bases and J lost 4, with 16 bases in between. The germline gives CDR1 ENHRY, CDR2 SYGVKD. This CDR3 is 16 amino acids long.

The chain joins TRBV4-1 to TRBJ1-1; D may be TRBD1 (6 bases). Trimming pared 0 bases from V and 5 bases from J, leaving 16 bases between. The CDR3 runs to 16 residues. Germline V gives CDR1 MGHRA, CDR2 YSYEKL. The DNA of the CDR3 is TGCGCCAGCAGCCAAGAGACGGGGATGAGGGGGACTGAAGCTTTCTTT. It yields the protein CASSQETGMRGTEAFF.

This clone was detected only once. V gene TRBV6-5 combines with J gene TRBJ2-1; maybe TRBD2 (6 bases). The germline gives CDR1 MNHEY, CDR2 SVGAGI. CDR3 length: 16 amino acids. The ends were cut back, 0 bases at V and 4 bases at J, with 13 bases in the middle. The chain's CDR3 is CASSYSTTSSYNEQFF. The CDR3, as DNA: TGTGCCAGCAGTTACTCGACAACTAGCAGTTACAATGAGCAGTTCTTC.

V usage is TRBV6-1 and J usage is TRBJ1-1; a weak D match, TRBD1 (5 bases). The V end lost 7 bases, the J end lost 6 bases, and 15 bases lay between the germline ends. CDR1 and CDR2 from the germline V gene are MNHNS and SASEGT. The CDR3 sequence is 13 residues long. The CDR3 DNA is TGTGCCAGCACAGGAGACGGAGGGGCTGAAGCTTTCTTT. Amino acids: CASTGDGGAEAFF.

The genes are TRBV4-1 and TRBJ2-1, with 8 bases aligning to TRBD2. CDR1 and CDR2 from the germline V gene are MGHRA and YSYEKL. CDR3 length: 18 residues. The V and J ends lost 0 bases and 7 bases, in that order; junction bases with no gene match: 14. CDR3 sequence: CASSQDLSLGRLANEQFF. The CDR3 nucleotides read TGCGCCAGCAGCCAAGATTTAAGTTTGGGGAGACTAGCGAATGAGCAGTTCTTC.

The chain links TRBV6-5 to TRBJ1-3, with D possibly being TRBD1 (6 bases). Germline V gives CDR1 MNHEY, CDR2 SVGAGI. Trimming left V 2 bases short and J 4 bases short, with 9 bases between. The CDR3 consists of 14 residues. The CDR3 protein is CASSYGQWGNTIYF. The CDR3 DNA reads as TGTGCCAGCAGTTACGGACAGTGGGGAAACACCATATATTTT.

The V and J genes are TRBV20-1 and TRBJ1-2; D unresolved. Per germline, CDR1 DFQATT and CDR2 SNEGSKA (reference sequence). Trimming shortened V by 3 bases and J by 4 bases, and 3 bases separated the two germline ends. This CDR3 spans 10 amino acids. The CDR3 is CSASLYGYTF. The CDR3 region has the DNA TGCAGTGCTAGCCTCTATGGCTACACCTTC.

The chain employs TRBV6-1 and TRBJ2-6, with unresolved D. The V end was cut by 3 bases, the J end by 4 bases, with 7 bases between. The germline V gene has CDR1 MNHNS and CDR2 SASEGT. The CDR3 runs to 14 residues. Here the CDR3 DNA reads TGTGCCAGCAGTGAGAAGGAGGGGGCCAACGTCCTGACTTTC. Translating gives CASSEKEGANVLTF.

In the case of this clone: Its ends do not fully match the called genes, so a read error is possible. The chain is built from TRBV5-1 and TRBJ2-1, with 12 bases matching TRBD2. Per the germline V gene, CDR1 is SGHRS and CDR2 is YFSETQ. The CDR3 has 18 residues. The CDR3 nucleotides are TGCGCCAGCCGCTTGGGACTAGCGGGCTTCAGCTCCTACAATGAGCAGTTCTTC. It yields the protein CASRLGLAGFSSYNEQFF.

The chain recombines TRBV6-5 with TRBJ1-1; D perhaps matches TRBD1 (6 bases). The CDR3 is 12 residues long. V was pared by 5 bases and J by 8 bases, with 12 bases between. Germline CDR1 is MNHEY and CDR2 is SVGAGI. The CDR3: CASSRGGVEAFF. The DNA for the CDR3 is TGTGCCAGCAGTCGGGGGGGCGTAGAAGCTTTCTTT.

V and J are TRBV18 and TRBJ1-5, with D unresolved. The V end lost 0 bases, the J end lost 2 bases, and 11 bases lay between the germline ends. Germline V gene data show CDR1 as KGHSH and CDR2 as LQKENI. The CDR3 extends over 16 amino acids. The CDR3 protein is CASSPPPGEGNQPQHF. DNA for the CDR3: TGTGCCAGCTCACCACCGCCCGGGGAAGGCAATCAGCCCCAGCATTTT.

The CDR3 DNA reads as TGCGCCAGCAGCTTGGCCTCTAGCGCCGCCTACGAGCAGTACTTC. It yields the protein CASSLASSAAYEQYF. J is TRBJ2-7 and V is TRBV5-1, with D possibly TRBD2 on 6 matching bases. CDR3 size: 15 residues. CDR1 is SGHRS, CDR2 YFSETQ, per germline. Trimming took 0 bases from V and 2 from J, leaving 12 bases between them.

V is TRBV27 and J is TRBJ1-3; unclear D gene. The germline V gene encodes CDR1 MNHEY and CDR2 SMNVEV (reference sequence). The CDR3 extends over 14 amino acids. V was trimmed by 7 bases and J by 4 bases, leaving 14 bases between them. CDR3 residues: CASKNNLSGNTIYF. CDR3 in DNA: TGTGCCAGCAAGAACAACCTCTCAGGAAACACCATATATTTT.

The rearrangement joins TRBV9 to TRBJ2-3, with D perhaps TRBD2 (5 bases). This CDR3 is 15 amino acids long. CDR1 is SGDLS, CDR2 YYNGEE, per germline. V shed 4 bases and J shed 3 bases, with 15 bases lying between them. The CDR3 DNA reads as TGTGCCAGCAGCCCATATTGGGGAGAGACAGATACGCAGTATTTT. As protein: CASSPYWGETDTQYF.

The chain is built from TRBV19 and TRBJ1-5; 11 bases match TRBD1. This CDR3 is built from 12 residues. Germline CDR1 reads LNHDA; CDR2 reads SQIVND (reference sequence). Trimming took 8 bases from V and 12 from J; bases not matched to a gene: 6. CDR3: CASGQGANHQHF. CDR3 nucleotides: TGTGCCAGTGGACAGGGGGCGAACCACCAGCATTTT.

The genes are TRBV4-1 and TRBJ1-4, with D maybe TRBD1 (5 bases). V was clipped by 0 bases and J by 2 bases, with 7 bases between them. The CDR3 length is 15 residues. Germline V gives CDR1 MGHRA, CDR2 YSYEKL. The CDR3 nucleotides read TGCGCCAGCAGCCAAGATCAGGGCACTAATGAAAAACTGTTTTTT. As protein: CASSQDQGTNEKLFF.

The genes are TRBV6-5 and TRBJ1-2; TRBD1 agrees at 7 bases. The CDR3 runs 12 residues. The V and J ends lost 1 base and 8 bases, in that order; junction bases with no gene match: 1. From germline, CDR1 is MNHEY and CDR2 SVGAGI. The CDR3 is CASSYYRGGYTF. CDR3 bases: TGTGCCAGCAGTTACTACAGGGGCGGCTACACCTTC.

The chain couples TRBV5-1 to TRBJ2-7; D is ambiguous. Germline CDR1 is SGHRS and CDR2 is YFSETQ. V lost 0 bases, J lost 3 bases, and 4 bases lay in between. The CDR3 length is 12 residues. The CDR3 loop reads CASSLVSYEQYF. CDR3 coding DNA: TGCGCCAGCAGCTTGGTGAGCTACGAGCAGTACTTC.

The J gene is TRBJ2-1, the V gene TRBV19, with TRBD2 identical over 10 bases. V lost 3 bases, J lost 7 bases, and 9 bases stayed unmatched. The germline V gene encodes CDR1 LNHDA and CDR2 SQIVND (reference sequence). The CDR3 extends over 16 amino acids. The CDR3 spells CASSIQREGLGNEQFF. The CDR3 DNA follows: TGTGCCAGTAGTATCCAGCGGGAGGGCCTAGGGAATGAGCAGTTCTTC.

This clone was found once. The chain combines TRBV5-8 with TRBJ2-4; D may be TRBD1 (6 bases). The CDR3 has 14 amino acids. V lost 3 bases, J lost 8 bases, and 15 bases lay in between. In germline, CDR1 is SGHTS, CDR2 YDEGEE. DNA for the CDR3: TGTGCCAGCAGCTCTATACAGGGAGTGGACATTCAGTACTTC. This translates into CASSSIQGVDIQYF.

This clone came up once. Because the CDR3's place on the DNA is in doubt, the DNA is left out and the CDR3 is given as listed by TCRdb. V usage is TRBV6-5 and J usage is TRBJ2-7; the table's D gene call, TRBD1, was not cross checked with the DNA. Germline V lookup: CDR1 MNHEY, CDR2 SVGAGI. 14 amino acids form the CDR3, both terminal residues included. The CDR3 loop is CASSSSTVSYEQYF.

V gene TRBV7-6 combines with J gene TRBJ1-2, with D possibly being TRBD1 (6 bases). The V and J ends lost 1 base and 6 bases respectively, with 12 bases between them. The germline CDR1 and CDR2 sequences are SGHVS and FNYEAQ. The CDR3 runs 14 residues. In DNA form, the CDR3 reads TGTGCCAGCAGCTTAGTTTGGGGGCCGGATGGCTACACCTTC. It yields the protein CASSLVWGPDGYTF. Complete variable domain (other parts from reference TRBV7-6 and TRBJ1-2): GAGVSQSPRYKVTKRGQDVALRCDPISGHVSLYWYRQALGQGPEFLTYFNYEAQQDKSGLPNDRFSAERPEGSISTLTIQRTEQRDSAMYRCASSLVWGPDGYTFGSGTRLTVV.